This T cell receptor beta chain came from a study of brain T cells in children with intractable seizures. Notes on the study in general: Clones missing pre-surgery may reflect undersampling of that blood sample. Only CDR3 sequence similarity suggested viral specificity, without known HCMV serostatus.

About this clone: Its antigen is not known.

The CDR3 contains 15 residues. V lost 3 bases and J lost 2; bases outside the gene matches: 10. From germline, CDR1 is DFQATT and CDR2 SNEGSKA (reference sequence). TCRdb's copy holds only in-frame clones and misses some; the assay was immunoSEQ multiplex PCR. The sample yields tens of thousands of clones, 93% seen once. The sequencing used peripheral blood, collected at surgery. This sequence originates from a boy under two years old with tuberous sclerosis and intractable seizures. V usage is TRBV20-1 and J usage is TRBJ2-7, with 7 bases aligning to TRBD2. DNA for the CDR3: TGCAGTGCTAGTCCCAGGAGCGGACTAGCCTACGAGCAGTACTTC. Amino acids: CSASPRSGLAYEQYF.